This TCR beta chain is from a study of T-cell reconstitution after alpha-beta-depleted transplantation in children. Germline values: CDR1 SGHRS, CDR2 YFSETQ. With 0 bases removed from V and 0 bases from J, the gap between germline ends came to 9 bases. The CDR3 loop spans 15 amino acids. A TCRbeta library incorporating unique molecular identifiers was prepared. TCRdb analysed the PCR reads with MiXCR anew, one entry per CDR3 protein. The sample shows 200,000 to 250,000 distinct CDR3 sequences, about 9.5% of them seen only once. This clonotype was obtained from a human donor who donated a stem cell graft to a child with acute lymphoblastic leukemia. Sample: PBMCs from the stem cell graft donor, taken from the stem cell graft. This rearrangement joins TRBV5-1 to TRBJ1-1; no reliable D call. In DNA form, the CDR3 reads TGCGCCAGCAGCTTGGTTTCGTCTTTGAACACTGAAGCTTTCTTT. This translates into CASSLVSSLNTEAFF.